These 7 T cell receptor beta chains were all obtained from the same sample, sequenced in a study of T cell repertoires in cytomegalovirus infection. TCRdb passed the reads through MiXCR, listing each CDR3 protein once. The top ten clones hold less than 3.5% of a sample with fewer than 200,000 distinct CDR3 sequences, 15% to 20% of them seen once. The specimen sequenced was PBMCs. The receptors were gathered from a human donor in good health (CMV status not recorded). Some clones in this sample may be carry-over from other donors' samples.

The chain uses TRBV12-3 or TRBV12-4 and TRBJ1-5, with D perhaps TRBD1 (5 bases). This CDR3 has 14 amino acids. Trimming shortened V by 0 bases and J by 7 bases, and 10 bases separated the two germline ends. In DNA, the CDR3 is TGTGCCAGCAGTTTAGCGGGGGACGGACAGCCCCAGCATTTT. Protein product: CASSLAGDGQPQHF.

This clonotype came up many times. V usage is TRBV7-3 and J usage is TRBJ2-1; 9 bases are shared with TRBD2. The germline CDR1 and CDR2 sequences are SGHTA and FQGTGA. V was clipped by 5 bases and J by 6 bases; unmatched bases: 14. The CDR3 extends over 17 amino acids. The CDR3, as DNA: TGTGCCAGCAGCCGAGAGGGTAGCGGGAGATTTGGCAATGAGCAGTTCTTC. It yields the protein CASSREGSGRFGNEQFF. Drawing the rest from reference TRBV7-3 and TRBJ2-1, the complete variable domain is GAGVSQTPSNKVTEKGKYVELRCDPISGHTALYWYRQSLGQGPEFLIYFQGTGAADDSGLPNDRFFAVRPEGSVSTLKIQRTERGDSAVYLCASSREGSGRFGNEQFFGPGTRLTVL.

Concerning this clonotype: A read error is possible here, since a much larger clone lies one base away. The genes are TRBV7-2 and TRBJ1-2, with TRBD1 identical over 7 bases. The CDR3 covers 14 residues. Germline values: CDR1 SGHTA, CDR2 FQGNSA. Trimming removed 4 bases from V and 8 bases from J; junction bases left unmatched: 10. This CDR3 reads CASSSSTGRRGYTF. Written as DNA, the CDR3 is TGTGCCAGCAGCTCTTCGACAGGGCGCAGGGGCTACACCTTC.

V gene TRBV12-3 or TRBV12-4 combines with J gene TRBJ1-1; D perhaps matches TRBD1 (5 bases). The germline V and J ends were trimmed by 6 bases and 5 bases, with 16 bases remaining between them. This CDR3 is built from 14 residues. The CDR3 region has the DNA TGTGCCAGCAGACGGACGGGGGGGGGTACTGAAGCTTTCTTT. It is translated as CASRRTGGGTEAFF.

This clonotype has more than one count but fewer than ten. The chain recombines TRBV7-9 with TRBJ1-6; D perhaps matches TRBD1 (5 bases). V gave up 1 base and J gave up 7 bases, with 11 bases separating them. The CDR3 totals 15 residues. The germline gives CDR1 SEHNR, CDR2 FQNEAQ (reference sequence). CDR3 sequence reads: CASSLGWDRNSPLHF. DNA of the CDR3: TGTGCCAGCAGCTTAGGGTGGGACCGGAATTCACCCCTCCACTTT.

The chain uses TRBV27 and TRBJ1-1; D is unclear. Germline CDR1 reads MNHEY; CDR2 reads SMNVEV (reference sequence). The CDR3 has 13 amino acids. Deletions cut 6 bases from V and 5 bases from J, with 13 bases between. CDR3 protein: CASSLFPKTEAFF. The CDR3 bases are TGTGCCAGCAGCCTCTTTCCGAAGACTGAAGCTTTCTTT.

This clonotype occurred many times. This rearrangement joins TRBV28 to TRBJ2-2; D possibly corresponds to TRBD2 (6 bases). Germline V gene sequence: CDR1 MDHEN, CDR2 SYDVKM. There are 14 residues in the CDR3. The V and J ends lost 8 bases and 8 bases respectively, with 18 bases between them. CDR3 sequence reads: CASGIDGSGGELFF. The CDR3 DNA sequence: TGTGCCAGCGGAATAGACGGGAGCGGTGGGGAGCTGTTTTTT.